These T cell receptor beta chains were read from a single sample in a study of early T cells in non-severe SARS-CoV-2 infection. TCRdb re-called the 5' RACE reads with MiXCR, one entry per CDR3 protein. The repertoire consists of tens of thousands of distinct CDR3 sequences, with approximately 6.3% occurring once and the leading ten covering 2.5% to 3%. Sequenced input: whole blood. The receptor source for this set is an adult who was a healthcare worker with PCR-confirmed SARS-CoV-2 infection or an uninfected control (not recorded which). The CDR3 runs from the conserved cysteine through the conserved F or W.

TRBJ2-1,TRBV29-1,CSVDRDRAPYNEQFF
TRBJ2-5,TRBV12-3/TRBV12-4,CASSLGQSQETQYF
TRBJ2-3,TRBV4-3,CASSPESSFTTDTQYF
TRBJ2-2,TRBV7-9,CASSTRAVTGELFF
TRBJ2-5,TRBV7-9,CASSRLVLGTQYF
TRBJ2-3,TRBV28,CASSSRRTRLNTQYF
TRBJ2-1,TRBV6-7,CARDLSAGAWNEQFF
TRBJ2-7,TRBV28,CASSLGLFGTVDYEQYF
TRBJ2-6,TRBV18,CASSPRSGANVLTF
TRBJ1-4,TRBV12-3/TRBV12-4,CASSLRQSSNEKLFF
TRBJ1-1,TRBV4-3,CASSQSRGNTEAFF
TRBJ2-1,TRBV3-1,CASSQERLAVWNEQFF
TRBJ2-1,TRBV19,CASSIAGVRVGLDNEQFF
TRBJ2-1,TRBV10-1,CASSEPFDISSYNEQFF
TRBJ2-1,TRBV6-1,CATVRDYNEQFF
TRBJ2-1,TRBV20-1,CSARVQGGSSYNEQFF
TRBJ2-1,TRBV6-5,CASRLAGGNEQFF